The clone carrying this TCR beta chain was seen a handful of times. The data stem from a study of blood T cell repertoires in COVID-19. About the study: T cells, B-cell-depleted T cells, or PBMCs supplied cDNA or gDNA.

In the source study's methods: Amplification from reference gene primers served as the basis for estimated nucleated cell counts. Sequencing used immunoSEQ multiplex PCR; TCRdb keeps in-frame clones, though not all of them. D and trimming come from the DNA, and the V and J calls and clone size come from that table. The sample lists about 250,000 clones, roughly 86% seen once, with 1.5% to 2% in the top ten. This CDR3 spans 14 amino acids. V lost 3 bases, J lost 1 base, and 2 bases stayed unmatched. Germline loops: CDR1 SGHRS, CDR2 YFSETQ. The receptor was derived from a woman aged 55-70 years who had recovered from COVID-19. Input material: peripheral blood. The gene calls are TRBV5-1 and TRBJ1-1; 8 bases align to TRBD1. DNA of the CDR3: TGCGCCAGCAGCTCCGGGACAGGGAACACTGAAGCTTTCTTT. This sequence encodes CASSSGTGNTEAFF. Complete variable domain (other parts from reference TRBV5-1 and TRBJ1-1): KAGVTQTPRYLIKTRGQQVTLSCSPISGHRSVSWYQQTPGQGLQFLFEYFSETQRNKGNFPGRFSGRQFSNSRSEMNVSTLELGDSALYLCASSSGTGNTEAFFGQGTRLTVV.